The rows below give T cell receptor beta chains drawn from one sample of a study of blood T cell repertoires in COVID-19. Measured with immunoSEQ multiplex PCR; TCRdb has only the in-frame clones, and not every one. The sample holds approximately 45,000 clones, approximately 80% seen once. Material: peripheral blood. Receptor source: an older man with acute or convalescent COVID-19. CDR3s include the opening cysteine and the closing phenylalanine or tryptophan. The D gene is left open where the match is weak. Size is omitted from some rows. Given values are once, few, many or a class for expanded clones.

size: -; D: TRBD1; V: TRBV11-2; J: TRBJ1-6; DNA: TGTGCCAGCAGCTTACGAGGACAGGGTGGGTCACCCCTCCACTTT; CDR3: CASSLRGQGGSPLHF
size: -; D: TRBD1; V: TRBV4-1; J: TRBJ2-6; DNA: TGCGCCAGCAGCCGAGAGGACAGGGCTGCCTTTGGGGCCAACGTCCTGACTTTC; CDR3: CASSREDRAAFGANVLTF
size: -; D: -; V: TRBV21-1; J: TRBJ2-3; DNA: TGTGCCAGCAGCAAAGCCCAGGGGGTGTTCACAGATACGCAGTATTTT; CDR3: CASSKAQGVFTDTQYF
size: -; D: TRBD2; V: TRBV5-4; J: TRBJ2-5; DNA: TGTGCCAGCAGCTTATACCGACTAGCGGGAATAGAAGAGACCCAGTACTTC; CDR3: CASSLYRLAGIEETQYF
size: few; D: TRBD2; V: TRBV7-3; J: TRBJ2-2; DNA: TGTGCCAGCAGCTTAAAGGCGGGAGCGAAAACCGGGGAGCTGTTTTTT; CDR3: CASSLKAGAKTGELFF
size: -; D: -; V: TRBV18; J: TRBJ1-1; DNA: TGTGCCAGTCAGACAGGGAACACTGAAGCTTTCTTT; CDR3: CASQTGNTEAFF
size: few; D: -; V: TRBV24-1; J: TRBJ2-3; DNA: TGTGCCACCAGTGATCCCGGAGCGACTAGCACAGATACGCAGTATTTT; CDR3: CATSDPGATSTDTQYF
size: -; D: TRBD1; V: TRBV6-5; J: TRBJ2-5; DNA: TGTGCCAGCAGTTTGACAGGGGGCCAGGGGACCCAGTACTTC; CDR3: CASSLTGGQGTQYF
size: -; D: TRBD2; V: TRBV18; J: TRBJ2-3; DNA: TGTGCCAGCTCACCTCTAGGACTAGCGGGAGTAGATACGCAGTATTTT; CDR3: CASSPLGLAGVDTQYF
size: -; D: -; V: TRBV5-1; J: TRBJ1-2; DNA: TGCGCCAGCAGCTTGGGTAGCTATGGCTACACCTTC; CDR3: CASSLGSYGYTF
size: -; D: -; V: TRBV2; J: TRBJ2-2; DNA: TGTGCCAGCAGGGTTGACAGTAACACCGGGGAGCTGTTTTTT; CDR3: CASRVDSNTGELFF
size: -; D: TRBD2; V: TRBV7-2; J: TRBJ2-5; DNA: TGTGCCAGCAGCACCGGGACTAGCGGGAGTTTTTTAGAGACCCAGTACTTC; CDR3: CASSTGTSGSFLETQYF
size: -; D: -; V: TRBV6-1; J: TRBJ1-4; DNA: TGTGCCAGCAGTGAAACAGGTGATGAAAAACTGTTTTTT; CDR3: CASSETGDEKLFF
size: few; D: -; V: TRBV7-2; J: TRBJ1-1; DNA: TGTGCCAGCAGCTTAGGAGGGTTGAACACTGAAGCTTTCTTT; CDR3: CASSLGGLNTEAFF